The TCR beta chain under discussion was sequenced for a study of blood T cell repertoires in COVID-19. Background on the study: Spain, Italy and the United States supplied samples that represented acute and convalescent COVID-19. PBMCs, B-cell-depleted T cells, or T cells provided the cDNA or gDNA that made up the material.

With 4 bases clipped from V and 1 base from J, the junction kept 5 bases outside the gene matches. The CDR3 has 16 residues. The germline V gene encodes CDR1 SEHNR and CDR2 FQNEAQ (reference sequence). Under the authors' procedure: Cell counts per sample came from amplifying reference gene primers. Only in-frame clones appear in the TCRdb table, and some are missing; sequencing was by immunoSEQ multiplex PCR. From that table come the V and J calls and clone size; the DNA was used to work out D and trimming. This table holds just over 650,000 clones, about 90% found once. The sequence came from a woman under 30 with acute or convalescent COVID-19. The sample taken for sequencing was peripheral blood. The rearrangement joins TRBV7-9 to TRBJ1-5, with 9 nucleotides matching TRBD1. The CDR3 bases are TGTGCCAGCAGCTCGGACAGGGGTTCGAGCAATCAGCCCCAGCATTTT. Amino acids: CASSSDRGSSNQPQHF.